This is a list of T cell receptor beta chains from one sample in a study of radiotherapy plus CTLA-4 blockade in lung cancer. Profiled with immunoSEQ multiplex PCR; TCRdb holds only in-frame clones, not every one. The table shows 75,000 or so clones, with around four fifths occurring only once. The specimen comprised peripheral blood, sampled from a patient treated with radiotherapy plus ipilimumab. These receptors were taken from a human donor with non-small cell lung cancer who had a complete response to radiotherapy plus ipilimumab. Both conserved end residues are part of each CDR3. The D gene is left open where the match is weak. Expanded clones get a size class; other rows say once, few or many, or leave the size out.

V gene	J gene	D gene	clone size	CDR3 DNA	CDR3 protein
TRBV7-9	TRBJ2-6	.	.	TGTGCCAGCACCCTTAGTCGGGGATCTGGGGCCAACGTCCTGACTTTC	CASTLSRGSGANVLTF
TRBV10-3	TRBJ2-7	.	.	TGTGCCATCGGAGTAGGGGCCTACGAGCAGTACTTC	CAIGVGAYEQYF
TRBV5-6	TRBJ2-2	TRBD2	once	TGTGCCAGCAGTTACGGACTAGCGGGAGCCACCGGGGAGCTGTTTTTT	CASSYGLAGATGELFF
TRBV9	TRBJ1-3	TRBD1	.	TGTGCCAGCAGCGTAGCCTCGGACAGGGCTGGAAACACCATATATTTT	CASSVASDRAGNTIYF
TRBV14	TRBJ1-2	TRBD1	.	TGTGCCAGCAGCCATCGACAGGGCGGCTATGGCTACACCTTC	CASSHRQGGYGYTF
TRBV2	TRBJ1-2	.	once	TGTGCCAGCATCGAAAAAGGCGGGGACATTTATGGCTACACCTTC	CASIEKGGDIYGYTF
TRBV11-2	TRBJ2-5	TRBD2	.	TGTGCCAGCAGCCCACGACTAGCGGGAGGGCCGGGAGAGACCCAGTACTTC	CASSPRLAGGPGETQYF
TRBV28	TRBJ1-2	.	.	TGTGCCAGCAGTTCCGGGACACCTAACTATGGCTACACCTTC	CASSSGTPNYGYTF
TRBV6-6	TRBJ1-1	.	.	TGTGCCAGCAATAAAGGAGAGCTCAGGAACACTGAAGCTTTCTTT	CASNKGELRNTEAFF
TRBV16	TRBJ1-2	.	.	TGTGCCAGCAGCCAATCCGTCGACAGAAACTATGGCTACACCTTC	CASSQSVDRNYGYTF
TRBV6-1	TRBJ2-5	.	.	TGTGCCAGCAGTGAAGGGGGAGCTACGATATCAAGAGGGACCCAGTACTTC	CASSEGGATISRGTQYF
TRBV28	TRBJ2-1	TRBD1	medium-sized	TGTGCCAGCAGGGGTGAGACAGGGGGCTATGAGCAGTTCTTC	CASRGETGGYEQFF
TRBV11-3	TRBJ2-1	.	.	TGTGCCAGCAGCTCGGGGGCCGGGAATGAGCAGTTCTTC	CASSSGAGNEQFF
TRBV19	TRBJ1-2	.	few	TGTGCCAGTAGTGGGTCTAGGGGCTACACCTTC	CASSGSRGYTF
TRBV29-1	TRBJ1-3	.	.	TGCAGCGTTAAGGGGAATGGAAACACCATATATTTT	CSVKGNGNTIYF
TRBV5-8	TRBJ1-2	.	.	TGTGCCAGCATCCGGGACACCGAAAAACTCTATGGCTACACCTTC	CASIRDTEKLYGYTF
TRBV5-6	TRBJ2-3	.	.	TGTGCCAGCAGGAATGGGTACGGGAGAATAGATACGCAGTATTTT	CASRNGYGRIDTQYF
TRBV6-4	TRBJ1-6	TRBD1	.	TGTGCCAGCAGTGGGGAGGGGGCGATTTATTCACCCCTCCACTTT	CASSGEGAIYSPLHF
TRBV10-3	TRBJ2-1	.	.	TGTGCCATCAGCCAGAAATTAAATGAGCAGTTCTTC	CAISQKLNEQFF
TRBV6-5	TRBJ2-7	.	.	TGTGCCAGCAGACCCCCGGGACTCCGAATGTACGAGCAGTACTTC	CASRPPGLRMYEQYF
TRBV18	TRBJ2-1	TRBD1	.	TGTGCCAGCTCTCCGGGACAGGGTCTTAGGAATGAGCAGTTCTTC	CASSPGQGLRNEQFF
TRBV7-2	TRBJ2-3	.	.	TGTGCCAGCAGCCTAACTACATACACAGATACGCAGTATTTT	CASSLTTYTDTQYF
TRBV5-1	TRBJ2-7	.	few	TGCGCCAGCAGCTTGGAACAGGGCGCCTACGAGCAGTACTTC	CASSLEQGAYEQYF
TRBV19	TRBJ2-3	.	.	TGTGCCAGTAGAAGTCGATCTACCAGGGGCACAGATACGCAGTATTTT	CASRSRSTRGTDTQYF
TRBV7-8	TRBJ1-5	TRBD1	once	TGTGCCAGCAGCTTAGAGGTTCACCTACCCATAGGGGGCGCCGGGGAGCCCCAGCATTTT	CASSLEVHLPIGGAGEPQHF
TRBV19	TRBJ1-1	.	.	TGTGCCAGTAGTATTCTCGTACTGGGGGGAATGAACACTGAAGCTTTCTTT	CASSILVLGGMNTEAFF
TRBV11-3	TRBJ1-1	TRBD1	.	TGTGCCAGCAGCTTGAGGGACAGTACTGAAGCTTTCTTT	CASSLRDSTEAFF
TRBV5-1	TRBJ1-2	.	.	TGCGCCAGCAGCGGTGGAGGAATGCTTAACTATGGCTACACCTTC	CASSGGGMLNYGYTF
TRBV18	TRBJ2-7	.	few	TGTGCCAGCTCACCGAACGACAGGTTCGGAGTGCAGTACTTC	CASSPNDRFGVQYF
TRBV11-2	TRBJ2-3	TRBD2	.	TGTGCCAGCAGCTCAACCGGGCTTTCTAGCGGGAGTACAGATACGCAGTATTTT	CASSSTGLSSGSTDTQYF
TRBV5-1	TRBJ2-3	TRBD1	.	TGCGCCAGCAGACCTGACAGGGATGGCACGCAGTATTTT	CASRPDRDGTQYF
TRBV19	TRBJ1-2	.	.	TGTGCCAGTAGTATACCCGGATTTAACTATGGCTACACCTTC	CASSIPGFNYGYTF
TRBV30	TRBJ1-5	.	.	TGTGCCTGGAGTTCTACCCAGTTAGCCGGGGATCAGCCCCAGCATTTT	CAWSSTQLAGDQPQHF
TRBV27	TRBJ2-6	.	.	TGTGCCAGCAGTTTGAAGAGAGACTCGGGGGCCAACGTCCTGACTTTC	CASSLKRDSGANVLTF
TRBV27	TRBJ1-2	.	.	TGTGCCAGCAGTCTCAAGGACAGCCCAGCCGTCTATGGCTACACCTTC	CASSLKDSPAVYGYTF